This T cell receptor (beta chain) stems from a study of technical replicates of blood from a handful of donors. This clone has more than one count but fewer than ten. Assay: immunoSEQ multiplex PCR; the TCRdb copy retains only in-frame clones and omits some. The sample yields around 70,000 clones, around 95% seen once. V dropped 6 bases and J dropped 1 base, with 12 bases sitting between them. Germline CDR1 reads MGHRA; CDR2 reads YSYEKL. CDR3 length: 14 amino acids. This TCR derives from a human donor in good health. Sequencing was done on a sample of T cells isolated from PBMCs. The chain links TRBV4-1 to TRBJ1-1; a weak D match, TRBD1 (6 bases). This CDR3 is CASRQWTENTEAFF. The DNA of the CDR3 is TGCGCCAGCAGACAATGGACAGAGAACACTGAAGCTTTCTTT.